Listed here are 8 T cell receptor beta chains from one sample, sequenced in a study of T cell responses to AZD1222 COVID-19 vaccine. Sequencing was performed with immunoSEQ multiplex PCR; in TCRdb, only in-frame clones are kept and a portion is missing. Altogether about 160,000 clones are present, 91% being singletons, with the ten largest covering 1.9%. Sequencing was performed on peripheral blood, taken on day 0 of AZD1222 vaccination. The receptors originated from an adult in good health.

This chain links TRBV10-2 with TRBJ1-1; no definite D call. Looked up from germline, CDR1 is WSHSY and CDR2 is SAAADI. Trimming removed 0 bases from V and 5 bases from J, with 4 bases in between. CDR3 length: 12 amino acids. CDR3 DNA sequence: TGCGCCAGCAGTGAGTCAAGGACTGAAGCTTTCTTT. Translation gives CASSESRTEAFF.

The chain carries TRBV4-3 and TRBJ1-1; D not certain. V lost 3 bases to trimming and J lost 1 base, with 12 bases between them. This CDR3 is 15 amino acids long. Germline values: CDR1 LGHNA, CDR2 YSLEER. This CDR3 reads CASSHGTRKNTEAFF. The CDR3 DNA reads as TGCGCCAGCAGCCATGGAACACGGAAGAACACTGAAGCTTTCTTT.

The rearrangement uses TRBV28 and TRBJ2-5; D unclear. V lost 3 bases to trimming and J lost 0 bases, with 8 bases between them. Germline lookup yields CDR1 MDHEN and CDR2 SYDVKM. This CDR3 spans 14 amino acids. CDR3 DNA: TGTGCCAGCAGTTTGGAACAGTACCAAGAGACCCAGTACTTC. Residues: CASSLEQYQETQYF.

The CDR3 loop reads CASGSTLETQYF. The CDR3 DNA sequence: TGCGCCAGCGGCAGCACCCTAGAGACCCAGTACTTC. This chain uses TRBV5-1 with TRBJ2-5; no firm D call. Trimming took 7 bases from V and 4 from J, leaving 11 bases between them. Per germline, CDR1 SGHRS and CDR2 YFSETQ. The CDR3 is 12 amino acids.

The rearrangement links TRBV7-9 to TRBJ2-7, with D perhaps given as TRBD1 or TRBD2 (6 bases each). V lost 3 bases and J 5 bases, leaving 14 bases between the germline ends. The germline gives CDR1 SEHNR, CDR2 FQNEAQ (reference sequence). The CDR3 spans 14 residues. CDR3 in amino acids: CASSFGGGINEQYF. The CDR3, as DNA: TGTGCCAGCAGCTTTGGAGGGGGAATCAACGAGCAGTACTTC.

The CDR3 sequence is CSVDLAGGLDEQYF. The CDR3, as DNA: TGCAGCGTTGATCTAGCGGGAGGACTTGACGAGCAGTACTTC. The chain recombines TRBV29-1 with TRBJ2-7; 11 bases are a match to TRBD2. Unmatched junction bases numbered 6, after V lost 3 bases and J lost 5 bases. There are 14 residues in the CDR3. Germline CDR1 reads SQVTM; CDR2 reads ANQGSEA.

The chain employs TRBV28 and TRBJ1-6; D is undetermined. This CDR3 has 16 amino acids. Germline lookup yields CDR1 MDHEN and CDR2 SYDVKM. V was trimmed by 6 bases and J by 8 bases, leaving 20 bases between them. The chain's CDR3 is CASSVTAGLRDSPLHF. The DNA for the CDR3 is TGTGCCAGCAGCGTAACCGCGGGCTTGCGGGATTCACCCCTCCACTTT. The full variable domain, rest sourced from reference TRBV28 and TRBJ1-6, is DVKVTQSSRYLVKRTGEKVFLECVQDMDHENMFWYRQDPGLGLRLIYFSYDVKMKEKGDIPEGYSVSREKKERFSLILESASTNQTSMYLCASSVTAGLRDSPLHFGNGTRLTVT.

A single count supports this clone. The chain joins TRBV7-9 to TRBJ2-7, with 9 bases aligning to TRBD1. CDR1 and CDR2 from the germline V gene are SEHNR and FQNEAQ (reference sequence). The CDR3 spans 17 residues. J was trimmed by 1 base and V by 0 bases; bases with no gene match: 7. The CDR3 region is CASSLAMPGTGSYEQYF. CDR3 coding DNA: TGTGCCAGCAGCTTAGCGATGCCCGGGACAGGGTCCTACGAGCAGTACTTC.